This T cell receptor (beta chain) was captured by sequencing in a study of chemoradiotherapy in HPV16-positive cancers. Notes on the study in general: During treatment, candidate HPV-specific clones and E7-related motifs expanded in tumor. HPV-specific T cells were functionally defined from only a couple of HPV16-positive patients.

In germline, CDR1 is MNHEY, CDR2 SVGAGI. The junction had 5 bases not matched to a gene; V was cut back by 5 bases and J by 5 bases. The CDR3 is made up of 13 amino acids. In the case of this clone: Its target is not known.

Repertoires were sampled repeatedly during chemoradiotherapy. Sequencing used immunoSEQ multiplex PCR; TCRdb keeps in-frame clones, though not all of them. The profile shows roughly 20,000 clones, over 85% of them singletons. The V and J genes are TRBV6-5 and TRBJ1-2; 7 bases line up with TRBD1. The sequenced sample was blood, obtained from a patient who underwent chemoradiotherapy. This clonotype was sampled from a human donor with HPV-associated anogenital cancer. The CDR3 here is CASSRQGHYGYTF. The CDR3 DNA follows: TGTGCCAGCAGTCGACAGGGCCATTATGGCTACACCTTC.